This T cell receptor (beta chain) comes out of a study of vaccination and CD4 T cells after COVID-19. The germline V gene has CDR1 SNHLY and CDR2 FYNNEI. This CDR3 has 15 amino acids. V was shortened by 6 bases and J by 4 bases, with 19 bases between the two germline ends. CD4+ T cells that had been cultured provided DNA sequenced with the Oncomine TCR Beta short-read assay. Each CDR3 protein is one row after TCRdb ran MiXCR on the PCR reads. The sample includes some 21,000 distinct CDR3 sequences, approximately 41% seen only once; the top ten take 4.9%. Details on this clonotype: The antigen is undetermined.

Indicated time point: late sampling 161 to 241 days after vaccination in three convalescent patients. Described treatment: roughly 11-day PBMC culture with coronavirus spike peptide pools or control peptides (ViraFEST assay). ViraFEST expanded antigen-specific T cells with peptide pools, then sequenced TCRs. Study-level points and caveats: Convalescent patients' clones that were vaccine-specific were spike mono-reactive in 304 of 307 cases.

The gene calls are TRBV2 and TRBJ2-7; a weak D match, TRBD2 (6 bases). This TCR derives from a human donor who had recovered from COVID-19. Sequencing used CD4+ T cells from blood, cultured in vitro, obtained about 7 months after SARS-CoV-2 vaccination. The CDR3: CASRAGTSIDYEQYF. The CDR3 nucleotides are TGTGCCAGCAGGGCCGGGACTTCGATCGATTACGAGCAGTACTTC.